What follows are 17 T cell receptor beta chains derived from one specimen sequenced in a study of blood T cells in healthy people across ages. For the second PCR, which ran for about 7 to 11 cycles, a sample-barcoded 5' primer and a J-beta primer mix were used. Using its own MiXCR run on the 5' RACE reads, TCRdb lists one record per CDR3 protein. Altogether 550,000 to 700,000 distinct CDR3 sequences are present, 27% being singletons, with the ten largest covering 18%. Sequencing was performed on blood. These receptors all come from a woman in her 70s in good health.

At least ten counts were recorded for this clonotype. This chain joins TRBV20-1 and TRBJ2-1; 16 bases are a match to TRBD2. The CDR3 totals 16 residues. Germline V gives CDR1 DFQATT, CDR2 SNEGSKA (reference sequence). V dropped 6 bases and J dropped 9; count of bases not matched to a gene: 11. The CDR3 is CSAAGTSGGGLPEQFF. CDR3 DNA sequence: TGCAGTGCCGCCGGGACTAGCGGGGGGGGACTCCCTGAGCAGTTCTTC.

This clonotype was detected many times. CDR3 DNA: TGTGCCAGCAGCCGTTCGGTGGGGGGGCCGGGAGAGACCCAGTACTTC. Protein: CASSRSVGGPGETQYF. V is TRBV7-2 and J is TRBJ2-5; the D gene is possibly TRBD2 (7 bases). The germline CDR1 and CDR2 sequences are SGHTA and FQGNSA. V was pared by 5 bases and J by 4 bases, with 20 bases between. The length of the CDR3 is 16 residues. The full variable domain, in which reference TRBV7-2 and TRBJ2-5 provide the parts outside the CDR3, is GAGVSQSPSNKVTEKGKDVELRCDPISGHTALYWYRQSLGQGLEFLIYFQGNSAPDKSGLPSDRFSAERTGGSVSTLTIQRTQQEDSAVYLCASSRSVGGPGETQYFGPGTRLLVL.

Details on this clonotype: Compared with germline, one end of the junction differs, possibly owing to a read error. The DNA of the CDR3 is TGTGCCAGCAGTTACTGGGGCGGGTTAGAGGGCCGGACCCGGTACTTC. Encoded protein: CASSYWGGLEGRTRYF. The chain uses TRBV6-2 or TRBV6-3 and TRBJ2-5; either TRBD1 or TRBD2 may fit D (5 bases each). This CDR3 has 16 residues. CDR1 and CDR2 from the germline V gene are MNHEY and SVGEGT.

This clonotype was counted between two and nine times. CDR3 sequence: CASSLDVETQYF. The CDR3 DNA is TGTGCCAGCAGCTTAGACGTAGAGACCCAGTACTTC. V is TRBV7-2 and J is TRBJ2-5; D is undetermined. This CDR3 is built from 12 residues. Germline V gives CDR1 SGHTA, CDR2 FQGNSA. V lost 1 base, J lost 4 bases, and 4 bases lay in between.

V usage is TRBV9 and J usage is TRBJ2-1; D is possibly TRBD2 (6 bases). The V gene's germline CDR1 is SGDLS and CDR2 YYNGEE. Trimming removed 0 bases from V and 5 bases from J, with 18 bases in between. CDR3 length equals 17 residues. For the CDR3, the DNA is TGTGCCAGCAGCGTAGAGGGAAGACGGCGGGGTCACAATGAGCAGTTCTTC. Translated: CASSVEGRRRGHNEQFF. Variable domain in full (rest from reference TRBV9 and TRBJ2-1): DSGVTQTPKHLITATGQRVTLRCSPRSGDLSVYWYQQSLDQGLQFLIQYYNGEERAKGNILERFSAQQFPDLHSELNLSSLELGDSALYFCASSVEGRRRGHNEQFFGPGTRLTVL.

This clonotype was counted a few times. The chain employs TRBV19 and TRBJ1-6, with D unclear. Deletions cut 3 bases from V and 7 bases from J, with 7 bases between. Germline CDR1 LNHDA, CDR2 SQIVND (reference sequence). This CDR3 is 13 amino acids long. Here the CDR3 reads CASSIGGNSPLHF. In nucleotides, the CDR3 is TGTGCCAGTAGTATTGGAGGGAATTCACCCCTCCACTTT.

This chain joins TRBV24-1 and TRBJ2-2, with D tentatively TRBD1 (6 bases). Per the germline V gene, CDR1 is KGHDR and CDR2 is SFDVKD. V was clipped by 9 bases and J by 1 base, with 8 bases between them. This CDR3 has 13 amino acids. CDR3 loop: CATEGQNTGELFF. In DNA, the CDR3 is TGTGCCACCGAGGGACAGAACACCGGGGAGCTGTTTTTT.

V usage is TRBV4-2 and J usage is TRBJ2-2; D call uncertain. Trimming removed 1 base from V and 5 bases from J, with 14 bases in between. Per germline, CDR1 LGHNA and CDR2 YNFKEQ. The CDR3 runs 16 residues. This CDR3 is CASSQGKLAGTGELFF. The CDR3 region has the DNA TGTGCCAGCAGCCAAGGGAAATTAGCTGGGACCGGGGAGCTGTTTTTT.

This clonotype was found many times. The CDR3 nucleotides are TGCAGTGCTAGAGATCCTAGCGCCACCGTGGATGAGCAGTTCTTC. It specifies CSARDPSATVDEQFF. The chain joins TRBV20-1 to TRBJ2-1; D is perhaps TRBD2 (6 bases). CDR1 is DFQATT, CDR2 SNEGSKA, per germline (reference sequence). Trimming took off 0 bases at V and 8 bases at J, with 17 bases between the two ends. The CDR3 length is 15 residues.

The table lists this clonotype with a few counts. The gene calls are TRBV20-1 and TRBJ1-3; D not certain. Deletions cut 8 bases from V and 3 bases from J, with 5 bases between. The CDR3 runs to 10 residues. Germline V gene sequence: CDR1 DFQATT, CDR2 SNEGSKA (reference sequence). The CDR3 bases are TGCAGTTTTGTTGGAAACACCATATATTTT. This codes for CSFVGNTIYF.

This clonotype was observed once. This chain connects TRBV20-1 to TRBJ2-5, with D tentatively TRBD2 (5 bases). The CDR3 totals 13 residues. V lost 3 bases to trimming and J lost 5 bases, with 13 bases between them. Germline CDR1 DFQATT, CDR2 SNEGSKA (reference sequence). The CDR3 sequence: CSARKLAGETQYF. The CDR3, as DNA: TGCAGTGCTAGGAAGCTAGCAGGCGAGACCCAGTACTTC.

The V call is TRBV20-1, the J call TRBJ2-3, with 8 bases that match TRBD2. Germline CDR1 DFQATT, CDR2 SNEGSKA (reference sequence). Germline trimming cut 5 bases from V and 3 bases from J; bases unmatched to any gene: 16. The CDR3 loop spans 17 amino acids. The CDR3 DNA reads TGCAGTGCTTTCTTATTTCCGGGACTAGGAGCGACAGATACGCAGTATTTT. It codes for CSAFLFPGLGATDTQYF.

This clonotype showed up just a few times. The chain links TRBV7-2 to TRBJ1-4; TRBD1 matches at 8 bases. The CDR3 sequence is 16 residues long. The trim removed 6 bases at V and 10 bases at J, leaving 16 bases unmatched. Germline-derived CDR1 and CDR2 are SGHTA and FQGNSA. The CDR3 DNA is TGTGCCAGCAGTACTCAAACCGGGACAGGCGGCCGAAAACTGTTTTTT. Encoded protein: CASSTQTGTGGRKLFF.

Remarks on this clonotype: At one boundary the junction diverges from the germline segment, which might be a read error. The chain carries TRBV20-1 and TRBJ2-5, with D possibly matching TRBD2 (7 bases). The length of the CDR3 is 16 residues. Germline CDR1 is DFQATT and CDR2 is SNEGSKA (reference sequence). The CDR3 nucleotides read TGCAGTGCTAGAGCCCGGGGGGCGGGAGATAAAGAGACCCAGTACTTT. This codes for CSARARGAGDKETQYF.

The CDR3 region has the DNA TGTGCCAGCAGAGATCGGGGGACAGGGATCCCCGGGGAGCTGTTTTTT. Protein: CASRDRGTGIPGELFF. V usage is TRBV2 and J usage is TRBJ2-2; 9 bases align to TRBD1. This CDR3 spans 16 amino acids. Trimming removed 6 bases from V and 6 bases from J; junction bases left unmatched: 11. Per germline, CDR1 SNHLY and CDR2 FYNNEI.

This clonotype was detected a few times. CDR3 loop: CASSPSTRVSPQHF. The CDR3 nucleotides read TGTGCCAGCAGCCCGAGTACACGTGTATCGCCCCAGCATTTT. V gene TRBV7-8 combines with J gene TRBJ1-5; no definite D call. Germline V gene sequence: CDR1 SGHVS, CDR2 FQNEAQ. Trimming left V 5 bases short and J 9 bases short, with 17 bases between. The CDR3 is made up of 14 amino acids.

This clonotype has a handful of counts. The J gene is TRBJ1-4, the V gene TRBV12-3 or TRBV12-4; D is unresolved. The CDR3 covers 14 residues. Trimming took off 3 bases at V and 1 base at J, with 6 bases between the two ends. CDR3 DNA: TGTGCCAGCAGTTTCCGGGGAACTAATGAAAAACTGTTTTTT. Translation: CASSFRGTNEKLFF.